A single sample is the source of the 30 T cell receptor beta chains below, sequenced in a study of cytomegalovirus exposure and HLA in healthy donors. The PCR contained 60 Vbeta and 13 Jbeta primers. Repertoires were generated with immunoSEQ multiplex PCR, while TCRdb's copy carries only in-frame clones and drops some. The table lists some 160,000 clones, around 80% of them singletons. Sequenced sample: PBMCs. The receptors stem from a woman between 18 and 29 years old in good health and CMV-seronegative.

The rearrangement links TRBV6-5 to TRBJ1-5; TRBD1 agrees at 7 bases. Germline loops: CDR1 MNHEY, CDR2 SVGAGI. Trimming took 0 bases from V and 3 from J; bases not matched to a gene: 2. This CDR3 region has 15 residues. CDR3 DNA: TGTGCCAGCAGTTACTCCGGGACAGCCAATCAGCCCCAGCATTTT. This gives the protein CASSYSGTANQPQHF.

J is TRBJ1-2 and V is TRBV29-1; D not certain. The V end was cut by 3 bases, the J end by 7 bases, with 15 bases between. The CDR3 length is 13 residues. The germline CDR1 and CDR2 sequences are SQVTM and ANQGSEA. The CDR3 coding sequence is TGCAGCGTTGATGGTCTATCAAGCCTTGGCTACACCTTC. It yields the protein CSVDGLSSLGYTF.

This clone was seen a few times. This chain connects TRBV28 to TRBJ1-6; possible D gene TRBD1, 6 bases. In germline, CDR1 is MDHEN, CDR2 SYDVKM. V gave up 2 bases and J gave up 6 bases, with 14 bases separating them. The CDR3 has 16 amino acids. CDR3 coding DNA: TGTGCCAGCAGTTTAAGTTCAGGGGTTATTAATTCACCCCTCCACTTT. Translation gives CASSLSSGVINSPLHF.

This clone was recorded only once. The chain has TRBV28 and TRBJ1-1; perhaps TRBD1 as D (6 bases). Germline V CDR1 and CDR2: MDHEN, SYDVKM. Trimming cost V 4 bases and J 1 base, with 10 bases left between them. The CDR3 length is 14 residues. The CDR3 sequence is CASSYSRGNTEAFF. CDR3 DNA sequence: TGTGCCAGCAGTTACTCCAGGGGGAACACTGAAGCTTTCTTT.

This clone was seen a handful of times. The sample holds other DNA sequences that translate to the same CDR3. The chain recombines TRBV19 with TRBJ1-5; 9 bases are shared with TRBD1. From germline, CDR1 is LNHDA and CDR2 SQIVND (reference sequence). V was clipped by 4 bases and J by 4 bases; unmatched bases: 5. The CDR3 consists of 15 residues. The CDR3 DNA follows: TGTGCCAGTAGTAGAAGGGACAGGGATAATCAGCCCCAGCATTTT. It translates to CASSRRDRDNQPQHF. Full variable domain (outside the CDR3, taken from reference TRBV19 and TRBJ1-5): DGGITQSPKYLFRKEGQNVTLSCEQNLNHDAMYWYRQDPGQGLRLIYYSQIVNDFQKGDIAEGYSVSREKKESFPLTVTSAQKNPTAFYLCASSRRDRDNQPQHFGDGTRLSIL.

The gene calls are TRBV5-4 and TRBJ2-7; 7 nucleotides line up with TRBD1. The ends lost 6 bases at V and 0 bases at J; junction bases unmatched: 6. From germline, CDR1 is SGHNT and CDR2 YYREEE (reference sequence). The length of the CDR3 is 14 residues. CDR3 bases: TGTGCCAGCACCGGTGGGGACAGCTCCTACGAGCAGTACTTC. This sequence encodes CASTGGDSSYEQYF.

V and J are TRBV7-9 and TRBJ2-6, with 8 bases identical to TRBD1. Trimming took 4 bases from V and 1 from J; bases not matched to a gene: 12. Looked up from germline, CDR1 is SEHNR and CDR2 is FQNEAQ (reference sequence). The CDR3 covers 19 residues. The CDR3 nucleotides read TGTGCCAGCAGCTCTAAGCCCGGGACAGGCGCTTCTGGGGCCAACGTCCTGACTTTC. It specifies CASSSKPGTGASGANVLTF.

This clone has a handful of counts. The V call is TRBV19, the J call TRBJ2-6, with a possible D match to TRBD1 (5 bases). Trimming took 4 bases from V and 2 from J, leaving 15 bases between them. This CDR3 region has 17 residues. The germline CDR1 and CDR2 sequences are LNHDA and SQIVND (reference sequence). The CDR3 here is CASSTGFLLAGANVLTF. The CDR3 bases are TGTGCCAGTAGTACAGGGTTCCTCTTAGCTGGGGCCAACGTCCTGACTTTC.

This chain links TRBV14 with TRBJ1-6; D remains unclear. There are 15 residues in the CDR3. Trimming took 5 bases from V and 1 from J, leaving 9 bases between them. Germline V gene sequence: CDR1 SGHDN, CDR2 FVKESK. CDR3 sequence (DNA): TGTGCCAGCAGCTTATCAGTTTCCTATAATTCACCCCTCCACTTT. Protein product: CASSLSVSYNSPLHF.

The chain uses TRBV10-3 and TRBJ2-7; 15 bases agree with TRBD2. This CDR3 has 17 amino acids. Germline trimming cut 2 bases from V and 5 bases from J; bases unmatched to any gene: 7. Germline CDR1 reads ENHRY; CDR2 reads SYGVKD. CDR3 DNA: TGTGCCATCAGTGAGGGAGTAGGGACTAGCGGGGGGAACGAGCAGTACTTC. It is translated as CAISEGVGTSGGNEQYF.

The chain couples TRBV5-1 to TRBJ1-5; D not certain. The CDR3 consists of 14 residues. The V end was cut by 3 bases, the J end by 2 bases, with 9 bases between. The germline CDR1 and CDR2 sequences are SGHRS and YFSETQ. CDR3 DNA sequence: TGCGCCAGCAGCTGGGAGGGAGGCAATCAGCCCCAGCATTTT. Protein sequence: CASSWEGGNQPQHF.

This chain uses TRBV9 with TRBJ2-5; 11 nucleotides line up with TRBD1. V shed 2 bases and J 5 bases; nucleotides not matched to a gene: 5. Germline V lookup: CDR1 SGDLS, CDR2 YYNGEE. The CDR3 length is 15 residues. CDR3: CASSVGTGGMETQYF. The CDR3 DNA follows: TGTGCCAGCAGCGTCGGGACAGGGGGTATGGAGACCCAGTACTTC.

The CDR3 bases are TGTGCCAGCAGCTTAGGACAGTCATTCCGGAACACTGAAGCTTTCTTT. It encodes CASSLGQSFRNTEAFF. The rearrangement uses TRBV11-1 and TRBJ1-1; tentatively, D is TRBD1 (5 bases). Germline CDR1 SGHAT, CDR2 FQDESV (reference sequence). The CDR3 has 16 residues. The V gene lost 1 base and the J gene lost 1 base, with 13 bases spanning the gap. The full variable domain, rest sourced from reference TRBV11-1 and TRBJ1-1, is EAEVAQSPRYKITEKSQAVAFWCDPISGHATLYWYRQILGQGPELLVQFQDESVVDDSQLPKDRFSAERLKGVDSTLKIQPAELGDSAMYLCASSLGQSFRNTEAFFGQGTRLTVV.

A word on this clone: One junction end does not reproduce the germline sequence, and a read error may be involved. Distinct nucleotide sequences in the sample also encode this CDR3. This chain's CDR3 is CAWRNTGSAGANGLTF. In DNA, the CDR3 is TGTGCCTGGAGAAATACAGGGAGCGCTGGGGCCAACGGCCTGACTTTC. The chain is built from TRBV30 and TRBJ2-6, with D perhaps matching TRBD1 (6 bases). The CDR3 covers 16 residues. Germline assignment: CDR1 GTSNPN and CDR2 SVGIG (reference sequence).

The chain uses TRBV5-1 and TRBJ2-1; the D gene is possibly TRBD1 (5 bases). The germline V and J ends were trimmed by 3 bases and 0 bases, with 16 bases remaining between them. Germline V gene sequence: CDR1 SGHRS, CDR2 YFSETQ. The CDR3 extends over 17 amino acids. DNA of the CDR3: TGCGCCAGCAGCTCCGCCGACAGACCGAGCTCCTACAATGAGCAGTTCTTC. Protein product: CASSSADRPSSYNEQFF.

Worth noting for this clone: In the same sample, other DNA sequences code for this CDR3. The genes are TRBV18 and TRBJ1-2; possible D gene TRBD1, 6 bases. The ends were cut back, 2 bases at V and 2 bases at J, with 9 bases in the middle. This CDR3 is built from 14 residues. Germline CDR1 and CDR2: KGHSH and LQKENI. CDR3: CASSPSTGNYGYTF. Written as DNA, the CDR3 is TGTGCCAGCTCACCATCTACAGGGAACTATGGCTACACCTTC. Full variable domain (rest looked up from reference TRBV18 and TRBJ1-2): NAGVMQNPRHLVRRRGQEARLRCSPMKGHSHVYWYRQLPEEGLKFMVYLQKENIIDESGMPKERFSAEFPKEGPSILRIQQVVRGDSAAYFCASSPSTGNYGYTFGSGTRLTVV.

The chain employs TRBV6-1 and TRBJ1-6; no firm D call. This CDR3 region has 11 residues. Germline values: CDR1 MNHNS, CDR2 SASEGT. V was trimmed by 7 bases and J by 7 bases, leaving 5 bases between them. The CDR3 sequence: CASIQNSPLHF. The CDR3 DNA reads as TGTGCCAGCATCCAGAATTCACCCCTCCACTTT.

In DNA, the CDR3 is TGTGCCAGCAGCTTAGCGCTGGACAGTTCCTACCGAGGCACCATATATTTT. It codes for CASSLALDSSYRGTIYF. The V and J genes are TRBV7-8 and TRBJ1-3; TRBD1 might be the D (6 bases). Per germline, CDR1 SGHVS and CDR2 FQNEAQ. The V gene lost 0 bases and the J gene lost 9 bases, with 21 bases spanning the gap. The CDR3 totals 17 residues.

The V and J genes are TRBV13 and TRBJ1-2; TRBD1 matches at 12 bases. Germline CDR1 reads PRHDT; CDR2 reads FYEKMQ (reference sequence). This CDR3 contains 16 residues. Losses at the gene ends were 0 bases for V and 4 bases for J; bases not matched to a gene: 3. CDR3 region: CASSLGGQGATYGYTF. The CDR3 nucleotides read TGTGCCAGCAGCTTAGGGGGACAGGGGGCGACCTATGGCTACACCTTC.

There are a few counts of this clone. V is TRBV5-6 and J is TRBJ2-5, with unresolved D. Between the trimmed V and J ends, which lost 4 bases and 0 bases, there was a span of 13 bases. This CDR3 has 15 amino acids. The germline V gene has CDR1 SGHDT and CDR2 YYEEEE. CDR3 protein: CASSPSMADQETQYF. DNA of the CDR3: TGTGCCAGCAGCCCTAGTATGGCGGACCAAGAGACCCAGTACTTC.

CDR3 nucleotides: TGTGCCAGTAGGCCCGGACAGGGGGCAAGCTACGAGCAGTACTTC. This codes for CASRPGQGASYEQYF. The rearrangement links TRBV19 to TRBJ2-7, with 11 bases matching TRBD1. CDR3 length equals 15 residues. V gave up 6 bases and J gave up 3 bases; unmatched junction bases: 7. From germline, CDR1 is LNHDA and CDR2 SQIVND (reference sequence).

This chain uses TRBV5-1 with TRBJ1-1; TRBD1 aligns across 9 bases. This CDR3 contains 15 residues. J was trimmed by 4 bases and V by 0 bases; bases with no gene match: 4. Germline CDR1 SGHRS, CDR2 YFSETQ. The CDR3 DNA follows: TGCGCCAGCAGCTTGGGACAGGGGGGGACCACTGAAGCTTTCTTT. It encodes CASSLGQGGTTEAFF. The full variable domain, rest sourced from reference TRBV5-1 and TRBJ1-1, is KAGVTQTPRYLIKTRGQQVTLSCSPISGHRSVSWYQQTPGQGLQFLFEYFSETQRNKGNFPGRFSGRQFSNSRSEMNVSTLELGDSALYLCASSLGQGGTTEAFFGQGTRLTVV.

This clone was recorded a few times. The rearrangement links TRBV12-5 to TRBJ1-4; 9 nucleotides line up with TRBD1. Per germline, CDR1 LGHNT and CDR2 FRNRAP. This CDR3 region has 18 residues. Trimming cost V 1 base and J 8 bases; bases outside gene matches: 14. CDR3 coding DNA: TGTGCTAGTGGTTTGGCACTCACAGGGGGCGGGCGATGGGAAAAACTGTTTTTT. It yields the protein CASGLALTGGGRWEKLFF.

This clone appeared once. The chain joins TRBV11-2 to TRBJ2-7; tentative D call: TRBD2 (5 bases). Trimming left V 0 bases short and J 1 base short, with 7 bases between. The CDR3 runs 14 residues. Germline V gene lookup returns CDR1 SGHAT and CDR2 FQNNGV. DNA of the CDR3: TGTGCCAGCAGCTTAGATCGAGGGTCCTACGAGCAGTACTTC. Amino acids: CASSLDRGSYEQYF.

The chain uses TRBV7-9 and TRBJ1-5; 7 nucleotides match TRBD1. This CDR3 contains 14 residues. V was pared by 5 bases and J by 6 bases, with 7 bases of the junction left unmatched. Germline CDR1 and CDR2: SEHNR and FQNEAQ (reference sequence). CDR3 sequence reads: CASSLTGEVQPQHF. Written as DNA, the CDR3 is TGTGCCAGCAGCCTTACAGGGGAAGTTCAGCCCCAGCATTTT.

The chain recombines TRBV29-1 with TRBJ2-5; D may be TRBD1 (7 bases). Trimming shortened V by 7 bases and J by 11 bases, and 14 bases separated the two germline ends. CDR1 SQVTM and CDR2 ANQGSEA come from the germline V gene. The CDR3 has 10 amino acids. The CDR3 is CSAGGTEQYF. DNA of the CDR3: TGCAGCGCAGGGGGGACAGAGCAGTACTTC.

CDR3 protein: CASSRRQGYNEQFF. In DNA form, the CDR3 reads TGTGCCAGCAGCCGACGACAGGGGTACAATGAGCAGTTCTTC. The chain combines TRBV11-2 with TRBJ2-1; 8 positions agree with TRBD1. The CDR3 sequence is 14 residues long. Unmatched junction bases numbered 4, after V lost 5 bases and J lost 4 bases. Germline CDR1 and CDR2: SGHAT and FQNNGV.

V and J are TRBV10-1 and TRBJ2-7; no firm D call. V gave up 5 bases and J gave up 4 bases, with 12 bases separating them. Germline V lookup: CDR1 WNHNN, CDR2 SYGVQD (reference sequence). The CDR3 is 13 residues long. DNA for the CDR3: TGCGCCAGCAGTCCCGGTCTGTCTTACGAGCAGTACTTC. This gives the protein CASSPGLSYEQYF.

The genes are TRBV6-6 and TRBJ1-1; possibly TRBD1 for D (6 bases). The CDR3 totals 15 residues. V was trimmed by 2 bases and J by 3 bases, leaving 13 bases between them. Germline CDR1 is MNHNY and CDR2 is SVGAGI (reference sequence). The CDR3 reads CASSYPRDTHTEAFF. CDR3 DNA: TGTGCCAGCAGTTACCCCCGGGACACCCACACTGAAGCTTTCTTT.

The V gene is TRBV10-3, the J gene TRBJ1-3; TRBD1 matches at 8 bases. Trimming removed 4 bases from V and 0 bases from J; junction bases left unmatched: 11. CDR1 and CDR2 (germline): ENHRY, SYGVKD. This CDR3 is 18 amino acids long. CDR3 sequence (DNA): TGTGCCATCAGTGTCAGGGGGCTGCTGGAGAACTCTGGAAACACCATATATTTT. The encoded protein is CAISVRGLLENSGNTIYF.